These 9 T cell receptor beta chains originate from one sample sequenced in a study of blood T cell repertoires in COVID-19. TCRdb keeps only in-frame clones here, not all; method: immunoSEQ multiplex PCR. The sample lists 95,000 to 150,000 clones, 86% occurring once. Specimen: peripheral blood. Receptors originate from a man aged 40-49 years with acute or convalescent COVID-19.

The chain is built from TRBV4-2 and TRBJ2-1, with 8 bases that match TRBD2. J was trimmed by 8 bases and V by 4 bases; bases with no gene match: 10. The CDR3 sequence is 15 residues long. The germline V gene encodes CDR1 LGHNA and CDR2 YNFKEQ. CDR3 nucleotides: TGTGCCAGCAGCCTACGGGAGGGCGTCAGCGATGAGCAGTTCTTC. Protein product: CASSLREGVSDEQFF.

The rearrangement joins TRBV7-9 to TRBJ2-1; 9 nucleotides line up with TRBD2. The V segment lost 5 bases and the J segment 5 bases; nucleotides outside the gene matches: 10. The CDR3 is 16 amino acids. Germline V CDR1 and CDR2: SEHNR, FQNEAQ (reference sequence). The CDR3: CASSPEPGLAHNEQFF. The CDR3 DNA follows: TGTGCCAGCAGCCCCGAACCGGGACTAGCACACAATGAGCAGTTCTTC.

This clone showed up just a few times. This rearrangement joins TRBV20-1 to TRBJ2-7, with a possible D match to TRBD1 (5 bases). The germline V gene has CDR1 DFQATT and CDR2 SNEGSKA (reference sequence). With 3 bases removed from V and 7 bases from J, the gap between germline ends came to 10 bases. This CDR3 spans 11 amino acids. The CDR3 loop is CSASAPGEQYF. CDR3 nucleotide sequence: TGCAGTGCTAGTGCTCCAGGGGAGCAGTACTTC.

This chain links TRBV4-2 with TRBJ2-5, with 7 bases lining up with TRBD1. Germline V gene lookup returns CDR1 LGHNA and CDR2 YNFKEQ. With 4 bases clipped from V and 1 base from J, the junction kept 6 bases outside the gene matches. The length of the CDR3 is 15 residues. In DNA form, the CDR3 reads TGTGCCAGCAGCCCGGGACAGACTACCCAAGAGACCCAGTACTTC. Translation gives CASSPGQTTQETQYF.

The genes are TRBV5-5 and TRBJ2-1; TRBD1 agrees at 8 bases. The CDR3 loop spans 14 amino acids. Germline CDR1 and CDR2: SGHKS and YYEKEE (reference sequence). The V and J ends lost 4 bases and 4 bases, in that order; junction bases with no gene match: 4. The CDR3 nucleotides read TGTGCCAGCAGCCACCGGGACAGGTACAATGAGCAGTTCTTC. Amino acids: CASSHRDRYNEQFF.

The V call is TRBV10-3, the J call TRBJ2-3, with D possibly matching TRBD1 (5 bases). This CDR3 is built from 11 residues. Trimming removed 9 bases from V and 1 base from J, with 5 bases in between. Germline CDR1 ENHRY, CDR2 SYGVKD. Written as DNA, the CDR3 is TGTGCCATACAGGGCACAGATACGCAGTATTTT. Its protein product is CAIQGTDTQYF.

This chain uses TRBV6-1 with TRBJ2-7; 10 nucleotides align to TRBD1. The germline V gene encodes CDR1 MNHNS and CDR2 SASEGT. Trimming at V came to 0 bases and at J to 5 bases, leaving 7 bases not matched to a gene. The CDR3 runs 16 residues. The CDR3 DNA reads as TGTGCCAGCAGTGAAGCGCGCGGGACAGGGGATGACGAGCAGTACTTC. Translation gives CASSEARGTGDDEQYF.

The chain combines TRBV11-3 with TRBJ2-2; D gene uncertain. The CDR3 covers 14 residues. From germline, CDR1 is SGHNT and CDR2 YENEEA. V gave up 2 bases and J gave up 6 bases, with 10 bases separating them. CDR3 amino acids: CASSLTHSAGELFF. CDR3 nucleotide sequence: TGTGCCAGCAGCTTAACCCACTCGGCCGGGGAGCTGTTTTTT.

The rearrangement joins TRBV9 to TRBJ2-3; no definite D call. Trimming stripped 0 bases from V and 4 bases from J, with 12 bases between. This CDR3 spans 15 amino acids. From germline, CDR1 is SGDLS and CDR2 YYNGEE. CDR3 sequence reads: CASSVAPSPADTQYF. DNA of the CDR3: TGTGCCAGCAGCGTAGCTCCCTCCCCCGCAGATACGCAGTATTTT.